Below, 12 T cell receptor beta chains from the same sample are listed, as sequenced in a study of T cell responses to AZD1222 COVID-19 vaccine. The protocol was immunoSEQ multiplex PCR, while the TCRdb copy is restricted to in-frame clones and leaves out a portion. The repertoire consists of around 110,000 clones, with around 92% occurring once and the leading ten covering about 9.1%. This specimen consisted of peripheral blood, obtained 28 days after the second AZD1222 dose. The receptor set was obtained from an adult who received the AZD1222 COVID-19 vaccine.

V gene TRBV18 combines with J gene TRBJ1-5; D gene unclear. CDR3 length equals 15 residues. CDR1 is KGHSH and CDR2 is LQKENI in the germline V gene. Deletions cut 3 bases from V and 4 bases from J, with 13 bases between. CDR3 coding DNA: TGTGCCAGCTCACCTATGGAAGGGAGGAATCAGCCCCAGCATTTT. Translating gives CASSPMEGRNQPQHF.

V is TRBV2 and J is TRBJ1-6; TRBD1 might be the D (6 bases). This CDR3 is built from 13 residues. Trimming left V 8 bases short and J 9 bases short, with 14 bases between. The germline V gene has CDR1 SNHLY and CDR2 FYNNEI. The CDR3 DNA sequence: TGTGCCAGCGACCTAGGACAGCTTTCACCCCTCCACTTT. Its protein product is CASDLGQLSPLHF.

Here the CDR3 DNA reads TGTGCCAGCAGTTCCCCCGGCGGTGGGGCGTGGACCTTC. Its protein product is CASSSPGGGAWTF. The V call is TRBV28, the J call TRBJ1-2; TRBD1 might be the D (5 bases). CDR3 length: 13 amino acids. V dropped 4 bases and J dropped 14 bases, with 20 bases sitting between them. The germline V gene encodes CDR1 MDHEN and CDR2 SYDVKM.

J is TRBJ1-6 and V is TRBV19; D may be TRBD1 (6 bases). The V and J ends lost 6 bases and 6 bases respectively, with 15 bases between them. CDR1 and CDR2 (germline): LNHDA, SQIVND (reference sequence). The CDR3 sequence is 15 residues long. DNA for the CDR3: TGTGCCAGTAGACTCAACCGGGACATTAATTCACCCCTCCACTTT. It yields the protein CASRLNRDINSPLHF.

The J gene is TRBJ2-7, the V gene TRBV9; D gene uncertain. CDR3 length equals 14 residues. V was shortened by 0 bases and J by 5 bases, with 12 bases between the two germline ends. From germline, CDR1 is SGDLS and CDR2 YYNGEE. As DNA, the CDR3 is TGTGCCAGCAGCGTAGACCCAATTCGTCACGAGCAGTACTTC. Protein product: CASSVDPIRHEQYF.

The CDR3 DNA sequence: TGTGCCAGCAGAATTTTGACAATCCACCCCGGCCTTAATTCACCCCTCCACTTT. Translating gives CASRILTIHPGLNSPLHF. The chain employs TRBV28 and TRBJ1-6; D unclear. Trimming stripped 6 bases from V and 6 bases from J, with 24 bases between. The CDR3 is made up of 18 amino acids. Per germline, CDR1 MDHEN and CDR2 SYDVKM. The variable domain in full, completed from reference TRBV28 and TRBJ1-6, reads DVKVTQSSRYLVKRTGEKVFLECVQDMDHENMFWYRQDPGLGLRLIYFSYDVKMKEKGDIPEGYSVSREKKERFSLILESASTNQTSMYLCASRILTIHPGLNSPLHFGNGTRLTVT.

The V and J genes are TRBV30 and TRBJ1-2; 11 nucleotides agree with TRBD1. The CDR3 runs to 16 residues. Losses at the gene ends were 3 bases for V and 1 base for J; bases not matched to a gene: 7. Germline lookup yields CDR1 GTSNPN and CDR2 SVGIG (reference sequence). The CDR3 coding sequence is TGTGCCTGGAGCGCAGGACAGGGGGCTGGTAACTATGGCTACACCTTC. Translation: CAWSAGQGAGNYGYTF.

V gene TRBV7-8 combines with J gene TRBJ1-5; a weak D match, TRBD1 (6 bases). From germline, CDR1 is SGHVS and CDR2 FQNEAQ. V was clipped by 5 bases and J by 2 bases, with 16 bases between them. This CDR3 spans 16 amino acids. In nucleotides, the CDR3 is TGTGCCAGCAGCCACAGGGATGGCGGCGGCAATCAGCCCCAGCATTTT. Translation: CASSHRDGGGNQPQHF.

This sequence joins TRBV5-1 and TRBJ2-1; 9 bases map to TRBD2. Per germline, CDR1 SGHRS and CDR2 YFSETQ. This CDR3 has 17 amino acids. Trimming cost V 4 bases and J 0 bases; bases outside gene matches: 8. CDR3 DNA sequence: TGCGCCAGCAGCGCGGGAGGGGTGGGCATCTCCTACAATGAGCAGTTCTTC. Translated: CASSAGGVGISYNEQFF.

This chain joins TRBV6-4 and TRBJ2-2, with D tentatively TRBD2 (5 bases). The CDR3 runs 13 residues. The V and J ends lost 3 bases and 3 bases respectively, with 5 bases between them. The germline gives CDR1 MRHNA, CDR2 SNTAGT. This chain's CDR3 is CASSEADTGELFF. Here the CDR3 DNA reads TGTGCCAGCAGTGAAGCGGACACCGGGGAGCTGTTTTTT.

This sequence joins TRBV4-1 and TRBJ2-7, with D unclear. The CDR3 has 14 residues. The V end lost 0 bases, the J end lost 0 bases, and 6 bases lay between the germline ends. Germline assignment: CDR1 MGHRA and CDR2 YSYEKL. The CDR3 is CASSQDPGSYEQYF. The CDR3, as DNA: TGCGCCAGCAGCCAAGATCCCGGCTCCTACGAGCAGTACTTC.

The chain carries TRBV5-4 and TRBJ2-4; 12 bases map to TRBD1. This CDR3 spans 12 amino acids. CDR1 is SGHNT and CDR2 is YYREEE in the germline V gene (reference sequence). After removal of 9 bases from V and 7 bases from J, the junction contained 2 bases not matched to a gene. The DNA for the CDR3 is TGTGCCACGGGACAGGGGGCGAACATTCAGTACTTC. Its translation: CATGQGANIQYF.